This TCR beta chain was retrieved from a study of response to subunit inactivated influenza vaccine. Concerning this clonotype: The antigen is unknown. The germline gene is not matched at one end of the junction; a read error may be the cause.

TCRdb reanalysed the RT-PCR reads using MiXCR and keeps one entry per CDR3 protein. This table has approximately 520,000 distinct CDR3 sequences, approximately 17% appearing once. The CDR3 contains 12 residues. Germline loops: CDR1 MNHNS, CDR2 SASEGT. Study-wide findings and caveats: Few new T cells, the authors suggested, are recruited by each seasonal influenza vaccination.

The clonotype was recovered from a man in his fifties or sixties who received an inactivated influenza vaccine. The chain joins TRBV6-1 to TRBJ1-1, with D hard to call. Here the sequenced sample was CD4+ T cells sorted from PBMCs, taken roughly 24 months after vaccination. CDR3 bases: TGTGTCAGCAGCAAGGACCTCACTGAAGCTTTCTTT. It specifies CVSSKDLTEAFF.